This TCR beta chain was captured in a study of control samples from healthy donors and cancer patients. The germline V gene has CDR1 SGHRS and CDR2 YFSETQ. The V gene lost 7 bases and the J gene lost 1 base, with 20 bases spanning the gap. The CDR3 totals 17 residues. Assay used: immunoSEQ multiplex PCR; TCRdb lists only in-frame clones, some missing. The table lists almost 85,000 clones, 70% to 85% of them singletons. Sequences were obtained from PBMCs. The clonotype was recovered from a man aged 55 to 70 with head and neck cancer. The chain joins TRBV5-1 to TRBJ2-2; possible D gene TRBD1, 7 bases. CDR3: CASATGGDSGNTGELFF. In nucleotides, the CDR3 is TGCGCCAGCGCAACAGGCGGGGACAGCGGGAACACCGGGGAGCTGTTTTTT.